The 25 T cell receptor beta chains given below trace back to one sample, sequenced in a study of cytomegalovirus exposure and HLA in healthy donors. Primers for the PCR totalled 60 Vbeta and 13 Jbeta. Repertoires were generated with immunoSEQ multiplex PCR, while TCRdb's copy carries only in-frame clones and drops some. The sample carries 100,000 to 150,000 clones, around 82% recorded once. The sequenced sample consisted of PBMCs. Source of these receptors: a man aged 35-49 years in good health and CMV-seronegative.

V usage is TRBV7-8 and J usage is TRBJ2-1, with 10 nucleotides matching TRBD2. The germline V gene encodes CDR1 SGHVS and CDR2 FQNEAQ. V gave up 5 bases and J gave up 9 bases; unmatched junction bases: 10. This CDR3 contains 15 residues. As DNA, the CDR3 is TGTGCCAGCAGCCTGAGCGGGGGGGCCTCGAGTGAGCAGTTCTTC. Protein sequence: CASSLSGGASSEQFF.

V usage is TRBV6-6 and J usage is TRBJ1-4; 7 positions match TRBD1. The germline gives CDR1 MNHNY, CDR2 SVGAGI (reference sequence). The CDR3 loop spans 16 amino acids. The J segment lost 8 bases and the V segment lost 8 bases, leaving 17 bases of the junction unmatched. The CDR3: CASVPRGLTGQEKLFF. Written as DNA, the CDR3 is TGTGCCAGCGTTCCTCGGGGATTGACAGGGCAAGAAAAACTGTTTTTT.

In DNA form, the CDR3 reads TGTGCCAGCAGCTTGGAGCGGACCGGGGGTACTGAAGCTTTCTTT. This codes for CASSLERTGGTEAFF. The chain couples TRBV5-4 to TRBJ1-1, with TRBD1 as a possible D gene (5 bases). Trimming cost V 0 bases and J 5 bases, with 14 bases left between them. CDR3 length equals 15 residues. The germline gives CDR1 SGHNT, CDR2 YYREEE (reference sequence).

This rearrangement joins TRBV5-4 to TRBJ2-6; TRBD1 aligns across 8 bases. V shed 4 bases, J shed 10 bases, and the junction held 10 bases outside the gene matches. This CDR3 is built from 15 residues. CDR1 is SGHNT and CDR2 is YYREEE in the germline V gene (reference sequence). CDR3: CASSVGQAARNVLTF. DNA for the CDR3: TGTGCCAGCAGCGTGGGACAGGCCGCGCGGAACGTCCTGACTTTC.

The chain carries TRBV19 and TRBJ1-1; the D is unclear. Germline V gene sequence: CDR1 LNHDA, CDR2 SQIVND (reference sequence). Trimming removed 3 bases at V and 5 bases at J, with 13 bases between. There are 14 residues in the CDR3. In nucleotides, the CDR3 is TGTGCCAGTAGTATCCCGACCGGGAGGACTGAAGCTTTCTTT. Its translation: CASSIPTGRTEAFF.

This chain joins TRBV2 and TRBJ1-2; 9 bases fit TRBD1. Germline CDR1 SNHLY, CDR2 FYNNEI. The CDR3 spans 18 residues. V trimming: 4 bases; J trimming: 5 bases; junction bases outside the gene matches: 17. The CDR3 DNA reads as TGTGCCAGCAGTGCCACAAGACGGAGCTCGGGGACAGGGTATGGCTACACCTTC. Amino acids: CASSATRRSSGTGYGYTF.

The chain couples TRBV7-8 to TRBJ2-5, with D perhaps matching TRBD2 (6 bases). The tail of the sequence fits TRBJ2-7 better, so the J call may be wrong. From germline, CDR1 is SGHVS and CDR2 FQNEAQ. CDR3 size: 14 residues. The CDR3 nucleotides read TGTGCCAGCAGCCTTCGGGAGAGCTCCTACGAGCAGTACTTC. Its translation is CASSLRESSYEQYF.

CDR3 nucleotides: TGTGCCAGCAGTTACCCGGACAGGGGAGACGGCTACACCTTC. This sequence encodes CASSYPDRGDGYTF. The chain has TRBV6-6 and TRBJ1-2, with TRBD1 matching over 9 bases. Germline V gives CDR1 MNHNY, CDR2 SVGAGI (reference sequence). Germline trimming cut 2 bases from V and 8 bases from J; bases unmatched to any gene: 6. There are 14 residues in the CDR3.

The J gene is TRBJ1-5, the V gene TRBV5-6, with TRBD1 identical over 7 bases. The trim removed 3 bases at V and 6 bases at J, leaving 9 bases unmatched. This CDR3 spans 15 amino acids. Germline V gives CDR1 SGHDT, CDR2 YYEEEE. The DNA for the CDR3 is TGTGCCAGCAGCTATTCAGACAGGGATGGTCAGCCCCAGCATTTT. It codes for CASSYSDRDGQPQHF. The full variable domain, completed using reference TRBV5-6 and TRBJ1-5, is DAGVTQSPTHLIKTRGQQVTLRCSPKSGHDTVSWYQQALGQGPQFIFQYYEEEERQRGNFPDRFSGHQFPNYSSELNVNALLLGDSALYLCASSYSDRDGQPQHFGDGTRLSIL.

J is TRBJ1-4 and V is TRBV15, with unresolved D. The germline V and J ends were trimmed by 8 bases and 1 base, with 14 bases remaining between them. The length of the CDR3 is 15 residues. Looked up from germline, CDR1 is LNHNV and CDR2 is YYDKDF (reference sequence). This CDR3 reads CATARILRTNEKLFF. The CDR3 DNA follows: TGTGCCACCGCGAGGATACTGAGAACTAATGAAAAACTGTTTTTT.

Here the CDR3 reads CASSVPGQGSYEQYF. The CDR3 bases are TGTGCCAGTAGTGTACCGGGACAGGGAAGCTACGAGCAGTACTTC. The V and J genes are TRBV19 and TRBJ2-7, with 9 positions matching TRBD1. CDR3 length equals 15 residues. Unmatched junction bases numbered 8, after V lost 5 bases and J lost 3 bases. Germline CDR1 LNHDA, CDR2 SQIVND (reference sequence). Full variable domain (rest looked up from reference TRBV19 and TRBJ2-7): DGGITQSPKYLFRKEGQNVTLSCEQNLNHDAMYWYRQDPGQGLRLIYYSQIVNDFQKGDIAEGYSVSREKKESFPLTVTSAQKNPTAFYLCASSVPGQGSYEQYFGPGTRLTVT.

Worth noting for this clone: Other nucleotide sequences from this sample produce the same CDR3. The CDR3: CASSPGAGGSYEQYF. DNA of the CDR3: TGTGCCAGTAGCCCCGGGGCGGGGGGATCCTACGAGCAGTACTTC. The chain is built from TRBV19 and TRBJ2-7, with TRBD2 identical over 8 bases. Germline CDR1 and CDR2: LNHDA and SQIVND (reference sequence). The CDR3 is made up of 15 amino acids. The J segment lost 1 base and the V segment lost 6 bases, leaving 8 bases of the junction unmatched.

The V call is TRBV11-2, the J call TRBJ2-1; 10 bases map to TRBD1. V shed 5 bases and J 7 bases; nucleotides not matched to a gene: 8. This CDR3 is built from 15 residues. Germline assignment: CDR1 SGHAT and CDR2 FQNNGV. CDR3 DNA sequence: TGTGCCAGCAGCCCCCGGGACAGGGGCCCAAATGAGCAGTTCTTC. This sequence encodes CASSPRDRGPNEQFF.

The chain joins TRBV5-3 to TRBJ2-7, with a weak D call TRBD2 (6 bases). TRBV5-3 is designated an ORF whose function remains uncertain. The CDR3 sequence is 14 residues long. Trimming took off 4 bases at V and 0 bases at J, with 11 bases between the two ends. The CDR3 DNA reads TGTGCCAGAAGCGCGGGACCGGCCTCCTACGAGCAGTACTTC. Residues: CARSAGPASYEQYF.

The V call is TRBV7-2, the J call TRBJ2-7; TRBD2 might be the D (6 bases). CDR1 SGHTA and CDR2 FQGNSA come from the germline V gene. The length of the CDR3 is 19 residues. The V gene lost 1 base and the J gene lost 3 bases, with 25 bases spanning the gap. The CDR3 here is CASSLGSGRGRQGGYEQYF. The CDR3 DNA reads as TGTGCCAGCAGCTTAGGATCGGGTAGGGGTCGTCAGGGAGGCTACGAGCAGTACTTC.

The chain combines TRBV7-9 with TRBJ2-3; D uncertain. V was pared by 3 bases and J by 2 bases, with 9 bases between. Germline-derived CDR1 and CDR2 are SEHNR and FQNEAQ (reference sequence). The CDR3 contains 14 residues. CDR3 nucleotide sequence: TGTGCCAGCAGCTTTGCAAGCGTCACAGATACGCAGTATTTT. It is translated as CASSFASVTDTQYF.

This clone was seen a single time. The CDR3 protein is CASSLVGGFNYGYTF. The CDR3 nucleotides read TGTGCCAGCAGCTTAGTAGGGGGTTTTAACTATGGCTACACCTTC. The chain employs TRBV7-2 and TRBJ1-2, with D possibly being TRBD1 (6 bases). V dropped 1 base and J dropped 1 base, with 10 bases sitting between them. The CDR3 sequence is 15 residues long. Per germline, CDR1 SGHTA and CDR2 FQGNSA. Using reference TRBV7-2 and TRBJ1-2 for the parts outside the CDR3, the full variable domain is GAGVSQSPSNKVTEKGKDVELRCDPISGHTALYWYRQSLGQGLEFLIYFQGNSAPDKSGLPSDRFSAERTGGSVSTLTIQRTQQEDSAVYLCASSLVGGFNYGYTFGSGTRLTVV.

The chain uses TRBV19 and TRBJ2-5; 9 bases are shared with TRBD1. CDR1 is LNHDA, CDR2 SQIVND, per germline (reference sequence). J gave up 7 bases and V 4 bases, and 10 bases lay outside the gene matches. The CDR3 is 15 residues long. The CDR3 DNA reads TGTGCCAGTAGTACCGGGACAGGGCAAAAAGTGACCCAGTACTTC. Translation gives CASSTGTGQKVTQYF.

This chain uses TRBV27 with TRBJ1-1, with D unresolved. Per germline, CDR1 MNHEY and CDR2 SMNVEV (reference sequence). The CDR3 is 12 residues long. The V end was cut by 6 bases, the J end by 5 bases, with 10 bases between. CDR3 amino acids: CASRTGGTEAFF. In DNA, the CDR3 is TGTGCCAGCAGGACGGGCGGGACTGAAGCTTTCTTT.

This clone was seen only once. The chain couples TRBV7-3 to TRBJ2-1; 10 bases are shared with TRBD2. V gave up 3 bases and J gave up 5 bases; unmatched junction bases: 1. Germline assignment: CDR1 SGHTA and CDR2 FQGTGA. This CDR3 has 14 residues. The CDR3 loop reads CASSFSGGNNEQFF. CDR3 nucleotide sequence: TGTGCCAGCAGCTTTAGCGGGGGGAACAATGAGCAGTTCTTC.

The chain recombines TRBV7-2 with TRBJ2-1, with D maybe TRBD1 (6 bases). The CDR3 covers 15 residues. Trimming cost V 2 bases and J 6 bases, with 14 bases left between them. CDR1 and CDR2 from the germline V gene are SGHTA and FQGNSA. CDR3 residues: CASSLQGFNGNEQFF. The CDR3 bases are TGTGCCAGCAGCTTACAGGGGTTTAATGGCAATGAGCAGTTCTTC.

This clone appeared a few times. The rearrangement joins TRBV28 to TRBJ1-2, with TRBD1 as a possible D gene (5 bases). CDR3 length: 14 amino acids. Germline CDR1 reads MDHEN; CDR2 reads SYDVKM. V lost 3 bases to trimming and J lost 4 bases, with 12 bases between them. Here the CDR3 DNA reads TGTGCCAGCAGTTTGGCGGGGGTACTCTATGGCTACACCTTC. Translation gives CASSLAGVLYGYTF.

The gene calls are TRBV11-2 and TRBJ2-7; weak D call: TRBD2 (5 bases). The CDR3 spans 16 residues. Germline V gene lookup returns CDR1 SGHAT and CDR2 FQNNGV. V shed 5 bases and J shed 1 base, with 18 bases lying between them. CDR3 DNA sequence: TGTGCCAGCAGCCCCGGGGTACTGGGAAAATCCTACGAGCAGTACTTC. Its protein product is CASSPGVLGKSYEQYF.

The V gene is TRBV7-2, the J gene TRBJ1-5, with D unclear. Germline values: CDR1 SGHTA, CDR2 FQGNSA. The V gene lost 4 bases and the J gene lost 7 bases, with 14 bases spanning the gap. The CDR3 runs 14 residues. CDR3 in DNA: TGTGCCAGCAGCTCTACGGGGAAGGGACAGCCCCAGCATTTT. Translating it yields CASSSTGKGQPQHF.

V is TRBV4-3 and J is TRBJ1-2; 7 bases are shared with TRBD1. The germline V gene has CDR1 LGHNA and CDR2 YSLEER. The CDR3 runs to 14 residues. Trimming at V came to 7 bases and at J to 4 bases, leaving 9 bases not matched to a gene. The CDR3 protein is CASTDRVWSYGYTF. CDR3 coding DNA: TGCGCCAGCACCGACAGGGTATGGAGCTATGGCTACACCTTC.